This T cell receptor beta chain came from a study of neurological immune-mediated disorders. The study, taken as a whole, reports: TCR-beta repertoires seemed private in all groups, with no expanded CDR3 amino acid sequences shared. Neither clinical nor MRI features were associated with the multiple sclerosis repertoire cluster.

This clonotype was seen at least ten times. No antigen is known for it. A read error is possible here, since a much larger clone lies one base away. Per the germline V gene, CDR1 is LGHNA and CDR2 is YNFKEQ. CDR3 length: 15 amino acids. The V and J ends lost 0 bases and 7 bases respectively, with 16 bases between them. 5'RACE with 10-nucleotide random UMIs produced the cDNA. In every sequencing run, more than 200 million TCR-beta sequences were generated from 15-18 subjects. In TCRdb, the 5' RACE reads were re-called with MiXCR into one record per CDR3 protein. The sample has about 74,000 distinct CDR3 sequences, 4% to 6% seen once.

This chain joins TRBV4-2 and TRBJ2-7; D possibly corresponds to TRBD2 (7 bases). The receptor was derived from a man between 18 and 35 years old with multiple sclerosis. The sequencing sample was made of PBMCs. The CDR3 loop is CASSQDRGAYKEQYF. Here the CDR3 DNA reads TGTGCCAGCAGCCAAGATCGGGGGGCTTACAAAGAGCAGTACTTC.